Below, 2 T cell receptor beta chains from the same sample are listed, as sequenced in a study of T cells after yellow fever vaccination (dated by TCRdb to 2018 to 2020). Library preparation employed 5' RACE. The instrument was an Illumina NovaSeq 6000. TCRdb ran its own pipeline on the public reads, namely fastp trimming at Q25 and MiXCR clone calling, and kept in-frame beta chains. Each entry is one CDR3 protein sequence, shown with its most common DNA and genes. This sample lists approximately 250,000 distinct CDR3 sequences; roughly 4% were detected once. Jointly, the top ten make up approximately 18% of the sample. Per the publication, the treatment or condition label means: live attenuated yellow fever vaccine strain. Sequenced here: PBMCs, sampled 15 days after the yellow fever booster vaccination. The receptor source for this set is a man between 18 and 35 years old who received the YFV17D yellow fever vaccine.

This chain joins TRBV5-1 and TRBJ1-4; 9 bases are a match to TRBD1. V was clipped by 4 bases and J by 8 bases; unmatched bases: 6. This CDR3 is 14 amino acids long. Germline loops: CDR1 SGHRS, CDR2 YFSETQ. CDR3 sequence: CASSPGTGKEKLFF. CDR3 nucleotides: TGCGCCAGCAGCCCCGGGACAGGGAAGGAAAAACTGTTTTTT.

There are many counts of this clonotype. CDR3 residues: CASSFRLAGGHSYNEQFF. The DNA of the CDR3 is TGTGCCAGCAGTTTTAGGCTAGCGGGGGGTCACTCCTACAATGAGCAGTTCTTC. This chain joins TRBV12-3 or TRBV12-4 and TRBJ2-1, with 11 bases aligning to TRBD2. The CDR3 is 18 residues long. The J segment lost 0 bases and the V segment lost 3 bases, leaving 7 bases of the junction unmatched.